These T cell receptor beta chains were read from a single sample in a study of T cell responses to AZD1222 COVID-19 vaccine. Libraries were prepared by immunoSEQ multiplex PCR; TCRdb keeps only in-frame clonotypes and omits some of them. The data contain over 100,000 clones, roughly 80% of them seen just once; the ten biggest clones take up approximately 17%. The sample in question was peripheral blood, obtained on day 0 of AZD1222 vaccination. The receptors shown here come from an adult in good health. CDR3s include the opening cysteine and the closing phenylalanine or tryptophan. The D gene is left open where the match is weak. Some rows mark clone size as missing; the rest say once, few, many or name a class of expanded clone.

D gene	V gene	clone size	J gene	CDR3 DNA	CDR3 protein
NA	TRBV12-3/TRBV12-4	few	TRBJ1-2	TGTGCCAGCAGTTTAGAGGTGGCTCGAGGCTACACCTTC	CASSLEVARGYTF
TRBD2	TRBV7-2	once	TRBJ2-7	TGTGCCAGCAGCTTAGCTAGCGGGAGTTACGAGCAGTACTTC	CASSLASGSYEQYF
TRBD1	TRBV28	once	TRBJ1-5	TGTGCCAGTATGAGACAGGGGGGTCTTAGTGGGAATCAGCCCCAGCATTTT	CASMRQGGLSGNQPQHF
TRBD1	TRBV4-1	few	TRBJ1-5	TGCGCCAGCAGTCAGGGGGACAGGGCCTCTAGCAATCAGCCCCAGCATTTT	CASSQGDRASSNQPQHF
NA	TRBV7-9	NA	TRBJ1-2	TGTGCCAGCAGCTTAGCGGAAGGGACATCGCGGGGCTACACCTTC	CASSLAEGTSRGYTF
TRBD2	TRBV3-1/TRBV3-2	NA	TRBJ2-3	TGTGCCAGCAGCCAACCCGGGACTAGCGGGAACGCAGATACGCAGTATTTT	CASSQPGTSGNADTQYF
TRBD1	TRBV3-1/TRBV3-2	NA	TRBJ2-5	TGTGCCAGCAGCCAAGATAAAGGGGGCAGTAGGTCTGAGACCCAGTACTTC	CASSQDKGGSRSETQYF
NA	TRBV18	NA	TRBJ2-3	TGTGCCAGCTCACCAGCTGGAGATACGCAGTATTTT	CASSPAGDTQYF
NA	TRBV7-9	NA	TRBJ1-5	TGTGCCAGCAGCTTATTTGGAGACAATCAGCCCCAGCATTTT	CASSLFGDNQPQHF
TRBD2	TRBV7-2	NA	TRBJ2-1	TGTGCCAGCAGCCTGATAGGGACTAGGAATGAGCAGTTCTTC	CASSLIGTRNEQFF
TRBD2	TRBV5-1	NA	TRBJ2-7	TGCGCCAGCAACAGGTGGGAGGGCGAGTACGAGCAGTACTTC	CASNRWEGEYEQYF
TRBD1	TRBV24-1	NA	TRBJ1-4	TGTGCCACCAGTGATCCCCAACAGGGGTTGCGGGAAAAACTGTTTTTT	CATSDPQQGLREKLFF
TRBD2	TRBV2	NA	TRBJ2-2	TGTGCCAGCAGGGAACTAGCGGGAGTTACGAACACCGGGGAGCTGTTTTTT	CASRELAGVTNTGELFF
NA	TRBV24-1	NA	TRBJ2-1	TGTGCCACCAGTGATTTCAGGCAGGGGAATGAGCAGTTCTTC	CATSDFRQGNEQFF
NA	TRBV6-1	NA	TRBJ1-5	TGTGCCAGCAGTGTTCTTGAAGGCCATAGCAATCAGCCCCAGCATTTT	CASSVLEGHSNQPQHF
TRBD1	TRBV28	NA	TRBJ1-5	TGTGCCAGCAGTACGGGACAGCTTAGCAATCAGCCCCAGCATTTT	CASSTGQLSNQPQHF
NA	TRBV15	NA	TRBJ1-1	TGTGCCACCAGCAGAGAACCCTCTGGGTCTGAAGCTTTCTTT	CATSREPSGSEAFF
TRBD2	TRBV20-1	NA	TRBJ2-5	TGCAGTGCTAGTGTAGCGGGGGGGAGGGAGACCCAGTACTTC	CSASVAGGRETQYF
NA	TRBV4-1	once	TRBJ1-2	TGCGCCAGCAGCCAAGATGTAGGTGGCTACACCTTC	CASSQDVGGYTF
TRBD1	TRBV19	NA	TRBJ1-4	TGTGCCAGTACTCGACAGGGGAACCTTAATGAAAAACTGTTTTTT	CASTRQGNLNEKLFF
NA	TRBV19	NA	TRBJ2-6	TGTGCCAGTAGTCCCCGACAGACCTCTGGGGCCAACGTCCTGACTTTC	CASSPRQTSGANVLTF
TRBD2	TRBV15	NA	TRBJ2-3	TGTGCCACCTTAAGCTCTAGCGGGGGTATGTGGGATACGCAGTATTTT	CATLSSSGGMWDTQYF
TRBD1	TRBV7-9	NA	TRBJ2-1	TGTGCCAGCAGCCTACGGACAGGGGGGGCTTTACATGAGCAGTTCTTC	CASSLRTGGALHEQFF
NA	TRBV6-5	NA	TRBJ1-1	TGTGCCAGCAGTCCCGGTGCGCAGATGAACACTGAAGCTTTCTTT	CASSPGAQMNTEAFF
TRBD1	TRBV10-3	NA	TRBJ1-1	TGTGCCATCAGACCGGGACAGGGGAACACTGAAGCTTTCTTT	CAIRPGQGNTEAFF
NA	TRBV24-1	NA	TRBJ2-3	TGTGCCACCAGTGATAGATGGGACAGCACAGATACGCAGTATTTT	CATSDRWDSTDTQYF
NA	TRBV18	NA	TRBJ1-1	TGTGCCAGCTCCGGGGACACGGTGAACACTGAAGCTTTCTTT	CASSGDTVNTEAFF
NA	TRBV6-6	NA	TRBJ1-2	TGTGCCAGCAGTTCAGGGACAACCTATGGCTACACCTTC	CASSSGTTYGYTF
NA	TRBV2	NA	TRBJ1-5	TGTGCCAGCAGTCAAGGGTTTCAGCCCCAGCATTTT	CASSQGFQPQHF
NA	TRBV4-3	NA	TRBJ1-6	TGCGCCAGCAGCCGCAGCCGGGACAATAATTCACCCCTCCACTTT	CASSRSRDNNSPLHF
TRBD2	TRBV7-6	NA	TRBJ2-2	TGTGCCAGCAGCCGTCGGCCAGGGAGGGATACGAACACCGGGGAGCTGTTTTTT	CASSRRPGRDTNTGELFF
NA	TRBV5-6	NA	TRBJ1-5	TGTGCCAGCAGACGTCAGGGAGGTGGTCAGCCCCAGCATTTT	CASRRQGGGQPQHF
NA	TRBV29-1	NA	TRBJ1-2	TGCAGCGCACCGAGTGGGGGGACGCTTGGCTACACCTTC	CSAPSGGTLGYTF
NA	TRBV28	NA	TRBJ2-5	TGTGCCAGCAGTCCCTCCGGGGGTCCGGGTAAGACCCAGTACTTC	CASSPSGGPGKTQYF
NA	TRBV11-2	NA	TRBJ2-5	TGTGCCAGCAGCCAAGAGACCCAGTACTTC	CASSQETQYF
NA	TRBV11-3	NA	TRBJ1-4	TGTGCCAGCAGCTTGCACGGTTGGGAAAAACTGTTTTTT	CASSLHGWEKLFF
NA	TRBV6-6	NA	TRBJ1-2	TGTGCCAGCAGTTATAATTCTAACTATGGCTACACCTTC	CASSYNSNYGYTF
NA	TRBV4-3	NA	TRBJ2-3	TGCGCCAGCAGCCGGGGGGTTACAGATACGCAGTATTTT	CASSRGVTDTQYF
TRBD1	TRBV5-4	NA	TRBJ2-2	TGTGCCAGCAGCCCGCGGGACAGGGCGGACGGGGAGCTGTTTTTT	CASSPRDRADGELFF
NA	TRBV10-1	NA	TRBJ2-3	TGCGCCAGCGGGGGCCGTAGCACAGATACGCAGTATTTT	CASGGRSTDTQYF
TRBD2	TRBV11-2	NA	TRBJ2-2	TGTGCCAGCAGCCTGAGGACTAGCGGGAGTGCCGGGGAGCTGTTTTTT	CASSLRTSGSAGELFF
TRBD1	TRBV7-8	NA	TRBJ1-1	TGTGCCAGCAGCCGAGGGCAGGGGGCCACTGAAGCTTTCTTT	CASSRGQGATEAFF
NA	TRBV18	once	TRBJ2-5	TGTGCCAGCTCACCGAATGGGCAAGAGACCCAGTACTTC	CASSPNGQETQYF
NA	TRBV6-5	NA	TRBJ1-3	TGTGCCAGCAGCCCAGGGGATTCTGGAAACACCATATATTTT	CASSPGDSGNTIYF
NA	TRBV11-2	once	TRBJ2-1	TGTGCCAGCAGCTTAGACAGGGGTGGGGAGCAGTTCTTC	CASSLDRGGEQFF
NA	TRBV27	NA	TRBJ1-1	TGTGCCAGCAGTCCCGGGGGGGTCACTGAAGCTTTCTTT	CASSPGGVTEAFF
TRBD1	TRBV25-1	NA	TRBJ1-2	TGTGCCAGCAGTGAAACAGGGGGTCTTGGCTACACCTTC	CASSETGGLGYTF
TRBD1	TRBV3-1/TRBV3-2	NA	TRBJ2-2	TGTGCCAGCAGCCTCGGACAGGGTTGGCCCGGGGAGCTGTTTTTT	CASSLGQGWPGELFF
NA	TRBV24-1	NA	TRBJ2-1	TGTGCCACCAGTGATGAGGGATACAATGAGCAGTTCTTC	CATSDEGYNEQFF
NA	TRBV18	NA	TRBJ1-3	TGTGCCAGCTCACCACCAGGGAAGGGGGCTGGAAACACCATATATTTT	CASSPPGKGAGNTIYF
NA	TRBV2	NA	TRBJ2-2	TGTGCCAGCAGACTTAATGGGGAGCTGTTTTTT	CASRLNGELFF